The 5 T cell receptor beta chains reported below all come from one sample, sequenced in a study of shared clonotypes between healthy human individuals. Data came from immunoSEQ multiplex PCR; TCRdb stores just in-frame clones and leaves some out. Of 650,000 to 800,000 clones listed, just under 75% are singletons. The sequenced sample was memory CD4+ T cells sorted from blood. The subset: CD45RA-negative fraction. Source of these receptors: a woman in her 30s in good health.

V gene TRBV11-2 combines with J gene TRBJ2-7, with 8 bases fitting TRBD1. The junction had 3 bases not matched to a gene; V was cut back by 0 bases and J by 2 bases. The CDR3 has 15 amino acids. The germline CDR1 and CDR2 sequences are SGHAT and FQNNGV. The CDR3 coding sequence is TGTGCCAGCAGCTTAGAACAGGGGGGTACCTACGAGCAGTACTTC. Protein product: CASSLEQGGTYEQYF.

V is TRBV7-2 and J is TRBJ2-1; 7 nucleotides align to TRBD1. The J segment lost 4 bases and the V segment lost 5 bases, leaving 5 bases of the junction unmatched. The CDR3 contains 14 residues. Germline lookup yields CDR1 SGHTA and CDR2 FQGNSA. The CDR3 region has the DNA TGTGCCAGCAGCAGGGGGCTCGAATACAATGAGCAGTTCTTC. Translating gives CASSRGLEYNEQFF.

The chain recombines TRBV29-1 with TRBJ2-5; 11 bases line up with TRBD2. This CDR3 is built from 14 residues. Germline V CDR1 and CDR2: SQVTM, ANQGSEA. V shed 4 bases and J 5 bases; nucleotides not matched to a gene: 6. In nucleotides, the CDR3 is TGCAGCGTTGGTATCGCTAGCGGGAGGGAGACCCAGTACTTC. It encodes CSVGIASGRETQYF. The variable domain in full, with the rest retrieved from reference TRBV29-1 and TRBJ2-5, is SAVISQKPSRDICQRGTSLTIQCQVDSQVTMMFWYRQQPGQSLTLIATANQGSEATYESGFVIDKFPISRPNLTFSTLTVSNMSPEDSSIYLCSVGIASGRETQYFGPGTRLLVL.

This clone was detected once. The genes are TRBV6-5 and TRBJ2-1; 10 bases are a match to TRBD2. With V trimmed by 2 bases and J by 8 bases, 6 bases remained unmatched. The CDR3 totals 15 residues. The germline V gene has CDR1 MNHEY and CDR2 SVGAGI. CDR3 sequence reads: CASSYDGSGRYEQFF. DNA for the CDR3: TGTGCCAGCAGTTACGATGGTAGCGGGAGGTATGAGCAGTTCTTC.

The chain couples TRBV11-2 to TRBJ1-5; possible D gene TRBD1, 6 bases. The CDR3 loop spans 14 amino acids. Germline V gene lookup returns CDR1 SGHAT and CDR2 FQNNGV. Trimming cost V 5 bases and J 2 bases, with 10 bases left between them. The CDR3, as DNA: TGTGCCAGCAGCCAAGACAGGCGCAATCAGCCCCAGCATTTT. Translating gives CASSQDRRNQPQHF.